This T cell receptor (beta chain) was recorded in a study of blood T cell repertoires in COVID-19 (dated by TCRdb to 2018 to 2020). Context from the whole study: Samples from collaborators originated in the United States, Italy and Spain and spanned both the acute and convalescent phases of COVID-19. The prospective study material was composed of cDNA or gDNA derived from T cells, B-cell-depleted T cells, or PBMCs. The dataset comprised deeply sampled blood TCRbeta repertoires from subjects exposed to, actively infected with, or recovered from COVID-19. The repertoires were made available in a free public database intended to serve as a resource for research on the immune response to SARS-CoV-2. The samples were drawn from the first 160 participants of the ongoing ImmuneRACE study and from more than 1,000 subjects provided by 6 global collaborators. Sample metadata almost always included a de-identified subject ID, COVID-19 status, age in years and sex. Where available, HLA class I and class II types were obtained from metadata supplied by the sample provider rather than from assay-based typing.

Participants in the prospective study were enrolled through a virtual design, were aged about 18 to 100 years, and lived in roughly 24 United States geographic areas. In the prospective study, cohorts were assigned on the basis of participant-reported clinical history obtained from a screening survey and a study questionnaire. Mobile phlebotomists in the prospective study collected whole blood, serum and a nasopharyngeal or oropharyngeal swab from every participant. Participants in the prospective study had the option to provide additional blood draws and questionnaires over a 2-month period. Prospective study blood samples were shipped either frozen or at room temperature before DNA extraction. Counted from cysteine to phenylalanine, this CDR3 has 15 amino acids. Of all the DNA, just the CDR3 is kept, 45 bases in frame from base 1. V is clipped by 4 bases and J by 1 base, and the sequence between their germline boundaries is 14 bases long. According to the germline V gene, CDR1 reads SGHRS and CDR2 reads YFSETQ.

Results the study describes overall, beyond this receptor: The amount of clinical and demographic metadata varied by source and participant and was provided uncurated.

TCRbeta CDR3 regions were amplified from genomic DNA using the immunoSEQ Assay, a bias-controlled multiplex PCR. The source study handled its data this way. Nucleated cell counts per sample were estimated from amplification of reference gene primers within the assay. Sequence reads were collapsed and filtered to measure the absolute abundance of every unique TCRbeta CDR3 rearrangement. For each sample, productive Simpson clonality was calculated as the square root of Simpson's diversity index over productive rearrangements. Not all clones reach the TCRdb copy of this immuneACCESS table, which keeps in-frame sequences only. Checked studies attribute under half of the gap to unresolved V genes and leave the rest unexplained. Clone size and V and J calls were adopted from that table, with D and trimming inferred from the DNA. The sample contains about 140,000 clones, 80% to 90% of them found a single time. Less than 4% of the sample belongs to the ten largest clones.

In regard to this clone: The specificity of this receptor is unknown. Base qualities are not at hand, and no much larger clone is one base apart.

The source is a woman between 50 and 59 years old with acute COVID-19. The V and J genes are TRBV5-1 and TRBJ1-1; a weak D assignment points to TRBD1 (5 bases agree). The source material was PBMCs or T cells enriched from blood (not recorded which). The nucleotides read TGCGCCAGCAGCGGATCAGGGTGGCCGAACACTGAAGCTTTCTTT. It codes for CASSGSGWPNTEAFF.